Reported below is one T cell receptor (beta chain). Antigen specificity is unknown. With the library built for alpha chains, this beta chain is off target and its frequency is not meaningful. The sample originates from a study of spatial heterogeneity in lung cancer. Study findings and constraints: Tumor mutation count correlated with how many alpha and beta TCRs expanded intratumorally.

TCRdb reprocessed the 5' RACE reads via MiXCR and lists one record per CDR3 protein. The sample has some 6,200 distinct CDR3 sequences, about 13% seen once. Time point given: sample taken at primary tumor resection. Unsorted tumor, nontumor lung tissue or cryopreserved PBMC supplied the whole RNA. Trimming stripped 4 bases from V and 6 bases from J, with 13 bases between. Germline V gene data show CDR1 as SGHVS and CDR2 as FQNEAQ. The length of the CDR3 is 14 residues. The material sequenced was lung tumor tissue, taken at surgery. The genes are TRBV7-8 and TRBJ1-5, with D possibly matching TRBD1 (6 bases). This receptor was identified in a male donor with early-stage non-small cell lung cancer. The CDR3 sequence is CASSSDRAFQPQHF. The CDR3 nucleotides read TGTGCCAGCAGCTCGGACAGAGCGTTTCAGCCCCAGCATTTT.